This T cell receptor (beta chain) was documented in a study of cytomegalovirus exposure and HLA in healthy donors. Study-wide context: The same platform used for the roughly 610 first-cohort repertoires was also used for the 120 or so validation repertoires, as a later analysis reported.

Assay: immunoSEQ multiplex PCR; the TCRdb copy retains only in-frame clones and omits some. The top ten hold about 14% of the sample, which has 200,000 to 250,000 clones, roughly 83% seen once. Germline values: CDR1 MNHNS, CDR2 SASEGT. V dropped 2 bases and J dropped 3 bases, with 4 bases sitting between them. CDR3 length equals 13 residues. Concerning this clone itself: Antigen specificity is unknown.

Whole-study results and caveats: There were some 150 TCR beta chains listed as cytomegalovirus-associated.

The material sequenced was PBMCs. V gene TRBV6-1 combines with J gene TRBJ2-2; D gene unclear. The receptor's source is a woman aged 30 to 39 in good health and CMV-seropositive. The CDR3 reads CASSEPYTGELFF. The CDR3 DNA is TGTGCCAGCAGTGAACCCTACACCGGGGAGCTGTTTTTT.